This T cell receptor (beta chain) comes out of a study of OX40 agonist ivuxolimab in advanced cancers. Autoimmune disease history or systemic immunosuppression was exclusionary. J gave up 0 bases and V 1 base, and 6 bases lay outside the gene matches. The germline CDR1 and CDR2 sequences are SGHVS and FQNEAQ. The CDR3 extends over 16 amino acids. Clones were read by immunoSEQ multiplex PCR, and TCRdb kept only the in-frame ones, dropping some. The sample lists roughly 12,000 clones; under 80% were seen once. The source was CD4+ or CD8+ T cells sorted from blood, collected in a trial of the OX40 agonist ivuxolimab. This receptor was identified in an adult with an advanced solid tumor such as melanoma, head and neck, liver or kidney cancer. This sequence joins TRBV7-8 and TRBJ2-7; 7 nucleotides match TRBD1. CDR3 bases: TGTGCCAGCAGCTTAGGAGGGGGCGTTTCCTCCTACGAGCAGTACTTC. It specifies CASSLGGGVSSYEQYF.